The next 2 T cell receptor beta chains were all read from a single sample in a study of neoadjuvant anti-PD-1 for oral cavity cancer. Sequenced by immunoSEQ multiplex PCR; TCRdb stores in-frame clones only, minus some. The data contain about 6,000 clones, around 60% of them singletons. Specimen: tumor tissue, collected before nivolumab (anti-PD-1) treatment. Every receptor here comes from a person aged 40 to 85 with oral cavity squamous cell carcinoma.

The V gene is TRBV6-6, the J gene TRBJ2-3; D is uncertain. V was pared by 2 bases and J by 10 bases, with 4 bases between. CDR1 MNHNY and CDR2 SVGAGI come from the germline V gene (reference sequence). This CDR3 contains 10 residues. DNA for the CDR3: TGTGCCAGCAGTTACGATGCGCAGTATTTT. This translates into CASSYDAQYF.

This clone has just a few counts. The chain uses TRBV9 and TRBJ1-2; D ambiguous. V was shortened by 0 bases and J by 8 bases, with 11 bases between the two germline ends. The germline V gene encodes CDR1 SGDLS and CDR2 YYNGEE. This CDR3 contains 13 residues. The CDR3 DNA sequence: TGTGCCAGCAGCGTAGGCCAGCGTCAGGGCTACACCTTC. It is translated as CASSVGQRQGYTF.